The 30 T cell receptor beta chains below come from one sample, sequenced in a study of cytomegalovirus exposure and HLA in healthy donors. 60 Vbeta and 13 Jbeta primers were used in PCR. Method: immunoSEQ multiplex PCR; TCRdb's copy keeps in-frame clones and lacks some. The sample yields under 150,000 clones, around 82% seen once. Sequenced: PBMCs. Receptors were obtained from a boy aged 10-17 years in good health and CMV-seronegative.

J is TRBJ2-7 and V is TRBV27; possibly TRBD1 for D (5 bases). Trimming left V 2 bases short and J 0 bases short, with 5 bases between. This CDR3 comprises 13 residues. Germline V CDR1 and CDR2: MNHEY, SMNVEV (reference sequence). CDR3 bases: TGTGCCAGCAGTTTAACAGGCTCCTACGAGCAGTACTTC. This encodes CASSLTGSYEQYF.

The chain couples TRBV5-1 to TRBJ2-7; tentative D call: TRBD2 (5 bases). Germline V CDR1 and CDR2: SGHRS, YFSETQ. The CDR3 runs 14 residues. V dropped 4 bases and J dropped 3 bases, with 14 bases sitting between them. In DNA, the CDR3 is TGCGCCAGCAGCCCGGACGGGGTCAACTACGAGCAGTACTTC. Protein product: CASSPDGVNYEQYF.

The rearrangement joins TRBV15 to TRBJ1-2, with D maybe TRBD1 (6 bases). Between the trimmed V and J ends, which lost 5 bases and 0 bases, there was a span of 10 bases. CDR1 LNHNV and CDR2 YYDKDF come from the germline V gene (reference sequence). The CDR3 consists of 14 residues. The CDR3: CATSDRPTNYGYTF. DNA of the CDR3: TGTGCCACCAGCGACAGGCCTACTAACTATGGCTACACCTTC.

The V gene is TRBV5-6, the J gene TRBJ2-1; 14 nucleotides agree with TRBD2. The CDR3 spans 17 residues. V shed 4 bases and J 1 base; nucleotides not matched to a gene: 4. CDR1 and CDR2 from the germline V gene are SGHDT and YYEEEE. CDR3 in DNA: TGTGCCAGCAGCGACGGGACTAGCGGGAGTTCCTACAATGAGCAGTTCTTC. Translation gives CASSDGTSGSSYNEQFF.

This CDR3 is CASSQDPTSGDTDTQYF. CDR3 nucleotides: TGTGCCAGCAGCCAAGATCCAACTAGCGGAGACACAGATACGCAGTATTTT. The gene calls are TRBV4-2 and TRBJ2-3, with 8 bases that match TRBD2. V gave up 0 bases and J gave up 2 bases; unmatched junction bases: 7. The CDR3 has 17 residues. CDR1 and CDR2 (germline): LGHNA, YNFKEQ.

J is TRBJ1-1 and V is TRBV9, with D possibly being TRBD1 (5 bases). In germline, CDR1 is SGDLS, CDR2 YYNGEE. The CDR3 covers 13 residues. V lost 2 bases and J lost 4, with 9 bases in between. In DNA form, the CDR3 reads TGTGCCAGCAGCGTTCAGGGTGGCACTGAAGCTTTCTTT. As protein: CASSVQGGTEAFF.

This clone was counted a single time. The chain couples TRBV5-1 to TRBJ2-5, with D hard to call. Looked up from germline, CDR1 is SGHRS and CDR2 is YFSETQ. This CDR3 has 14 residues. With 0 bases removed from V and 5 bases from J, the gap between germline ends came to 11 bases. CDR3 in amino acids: CASSLGHGVETQYF. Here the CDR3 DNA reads TGCGCCAGCAGCTTGGGCCACGGAGTGGAGACCCAGTACTTC.

Here the CDR3 reads CATSGVLPTEAFF. The DNA of the CDR3 is TGTGCCACCTCAGGGGTCCTTCCTACTGAAGCTTTCTTT. This chain links TRBV10-3 with TRBJ1-1, with D perhaps TRBD1 (6 bases). From germline, CDR1 is ENHRY and CDR2 SYGVKD. Trimming stripped 10 bases from V and 5 bases from J, with 17 bases between. CDR3 length: 13 amino acids.

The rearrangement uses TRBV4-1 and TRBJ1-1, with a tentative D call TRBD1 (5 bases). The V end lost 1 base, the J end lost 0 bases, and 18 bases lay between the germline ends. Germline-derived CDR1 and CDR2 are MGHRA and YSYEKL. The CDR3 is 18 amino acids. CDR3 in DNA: TGCGCCAGCAGCCAAGGAAGGGGCACGACCTCCCTGAACACTGAAGCTTTCTTT. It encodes CASSQGRGTTSLNTEAFF.

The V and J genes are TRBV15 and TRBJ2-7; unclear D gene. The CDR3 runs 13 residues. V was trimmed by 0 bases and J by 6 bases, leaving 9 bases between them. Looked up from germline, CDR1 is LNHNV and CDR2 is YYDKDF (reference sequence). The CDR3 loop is CATSRDRLGEQYF. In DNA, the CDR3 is TGTGCCACCAGCAGAGACAGACTCGGCGAGCAGTACTTC.

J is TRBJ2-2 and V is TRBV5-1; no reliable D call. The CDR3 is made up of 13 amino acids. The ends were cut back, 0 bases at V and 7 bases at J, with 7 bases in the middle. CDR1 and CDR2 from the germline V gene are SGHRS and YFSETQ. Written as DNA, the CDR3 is TGCGCCAGCAGCTTGGGGGCCGGCGGGGAGCTGTTTTTT. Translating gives CASSLGAGGELFF.

CDR3 sequence reads: CASSALRGVPEQFF. CDR3 bases: TGTGCCAGCAGTGCACTCAGGGGCGTCCCAGAGCAGTTCTTC. The V call is TRBV25-1, the J call TRBJ2-1; perhaps TRBD1 as D (6 bases). Between the trimmed V and J ends, which lost 4 bases and 10 bases, there was a span of 17 bases. Per the germline V gene, CDR1 is MGHDK and CDR2 is SYGVNS. This CDR3 region has 14 residues. Looking up the rest from reference TRBV25-1 and TRBJ2-1 gives the full variable domain: EADIYQTPRYLVIGTGKKITLECSQTMGHDKMYWYQQDPGMELHLIHYSYGVNSTEKGDLSSESTVSRIRTEHFPLTLESARPSHTSQYLCASSALRGVPEQFFGPGTRLTVL.

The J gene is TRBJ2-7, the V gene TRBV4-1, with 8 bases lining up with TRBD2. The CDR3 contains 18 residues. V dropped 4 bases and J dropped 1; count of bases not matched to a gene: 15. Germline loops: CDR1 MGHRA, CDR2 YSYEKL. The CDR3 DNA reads TGCGCCAGCAGCCCACCTGTTGAGTGGAGCGGGAGTTCCTACGAGCAGTACTTC. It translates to CASSPPVEWSGSSYEQYF.

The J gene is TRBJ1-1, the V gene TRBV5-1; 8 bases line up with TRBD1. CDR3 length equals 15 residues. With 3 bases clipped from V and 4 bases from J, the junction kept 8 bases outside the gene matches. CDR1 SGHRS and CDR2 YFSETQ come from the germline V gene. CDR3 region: CASSSTGQGSTEAFF. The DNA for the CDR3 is TGCGCCAGCAGCTCCACCGGACAGGGATCCACTGAAGCTTTCTTT.

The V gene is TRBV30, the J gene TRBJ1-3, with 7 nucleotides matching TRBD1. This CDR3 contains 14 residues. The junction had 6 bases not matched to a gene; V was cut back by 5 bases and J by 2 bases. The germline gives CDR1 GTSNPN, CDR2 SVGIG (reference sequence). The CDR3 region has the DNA TGTGCCTGGGGGGTTCAGGGGGCTGGAAACACCATATATTTT. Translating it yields CAWGVQGAGNTIYF.

The CDR3 region is CASSYDSVDYEQYF. The DNA for the CDR3 is TGTGCCAGCAGCTACGACAGTGTCGACTACGAGCAGTACTTC. The chain combines TRBV7-9 with TRBJ2-7; D may be TRBD1 (5 bases). Germline V gene data show CDR1 as SEHNR and CDR2 as FQNEAQ (reference sequence). V dropped 4 bases and J dropped 3 bases, with 13 bases sitting between them. The CDR3 runs 14 residues.

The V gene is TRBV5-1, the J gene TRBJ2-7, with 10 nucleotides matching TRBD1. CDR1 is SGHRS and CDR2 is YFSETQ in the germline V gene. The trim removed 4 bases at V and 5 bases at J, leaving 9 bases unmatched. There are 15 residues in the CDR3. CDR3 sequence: CASSRNRGQGNEQYF. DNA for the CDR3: TGCGCCAGCAGCCGAAATCGGGGACAGGGGAACGAGCAGTACTTC.

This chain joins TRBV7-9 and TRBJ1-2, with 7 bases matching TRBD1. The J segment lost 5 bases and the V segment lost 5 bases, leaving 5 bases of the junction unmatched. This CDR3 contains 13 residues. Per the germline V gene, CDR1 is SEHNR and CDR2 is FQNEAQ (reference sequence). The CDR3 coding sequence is TGTGCCAGCAGCCTGGGACAGCTTTATGGCTACACCTTC. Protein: CASSLGQLYGYTF.

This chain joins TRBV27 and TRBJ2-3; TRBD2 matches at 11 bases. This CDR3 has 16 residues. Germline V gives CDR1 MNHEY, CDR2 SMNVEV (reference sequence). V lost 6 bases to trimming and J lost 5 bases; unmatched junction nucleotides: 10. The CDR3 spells CASRAGTSGRGDTQYF. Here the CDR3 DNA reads TGTGCCAGCAGAGCCGGGACTAGCGGTAGGGGAGATACGCAGTATTTT.

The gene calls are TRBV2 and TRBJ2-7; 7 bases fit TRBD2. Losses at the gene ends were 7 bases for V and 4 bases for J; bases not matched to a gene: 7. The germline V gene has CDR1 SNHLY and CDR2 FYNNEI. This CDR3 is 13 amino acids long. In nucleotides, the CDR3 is TGTGCCAGCACTCCGGGGGGATCATACGAGCAGTACTTC. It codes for CASTPGGSYEQYF.

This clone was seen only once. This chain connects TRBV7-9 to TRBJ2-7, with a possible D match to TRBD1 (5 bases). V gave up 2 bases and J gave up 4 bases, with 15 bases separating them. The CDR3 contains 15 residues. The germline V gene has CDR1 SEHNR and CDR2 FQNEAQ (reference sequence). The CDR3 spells CASSLLGQQLYEQYF. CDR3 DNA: TGTGCCAGCAGCTTATTGGGGCAGCAACTTTACGAGCAGTACTTC.

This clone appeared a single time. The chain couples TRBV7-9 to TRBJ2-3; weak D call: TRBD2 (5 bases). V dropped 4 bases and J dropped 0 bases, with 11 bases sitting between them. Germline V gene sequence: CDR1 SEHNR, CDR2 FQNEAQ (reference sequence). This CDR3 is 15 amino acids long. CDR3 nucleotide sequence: TGTGCCAGCAGCTACGGACTGGTTAGCACAGATACGCAGTATTTT. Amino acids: CASSYGLVSTDTQYF.

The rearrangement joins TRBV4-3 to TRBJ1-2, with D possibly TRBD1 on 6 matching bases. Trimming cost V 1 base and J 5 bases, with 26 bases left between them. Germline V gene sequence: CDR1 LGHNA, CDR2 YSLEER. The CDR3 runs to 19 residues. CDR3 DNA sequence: TGCGCCAGCAGCCAAGGGGGCCCCGGAAGGGGCAGGGGAGTATATGGCTACACCTTC. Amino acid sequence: CASSQGGPGRGRGVYGYTF.

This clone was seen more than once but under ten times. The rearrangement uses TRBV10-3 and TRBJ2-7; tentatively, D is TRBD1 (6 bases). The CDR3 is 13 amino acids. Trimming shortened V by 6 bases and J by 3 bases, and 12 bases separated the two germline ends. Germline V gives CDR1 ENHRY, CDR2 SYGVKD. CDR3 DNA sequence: TGTGCCATCAGGGCGGACAGCGGCTACGAGCAGTACTTC. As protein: CAIRADSGYEQYF.

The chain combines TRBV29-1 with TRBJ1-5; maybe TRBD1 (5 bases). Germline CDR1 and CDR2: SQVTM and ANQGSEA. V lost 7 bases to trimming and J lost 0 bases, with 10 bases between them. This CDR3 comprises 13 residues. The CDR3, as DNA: TGCAGCGGAGGGGACTCTAGCAATCAGCCCCAGCATTTT. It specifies CSGGDSSNQPQHF.

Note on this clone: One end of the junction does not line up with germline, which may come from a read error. The CDR3 sequence is CASSPEWTGNGYPF. CDR3 bases: TGTGCCAGTAGTCCCGAGTGGACTGGGAACGGCTACCCCTTC. This chain joins TRBV19 and TRBJ1-2; D remains unclear. The CDR3 length is 14 residues. CDR1 is LNHDA, CDR2 SQIVND, per germline (reference sequence).

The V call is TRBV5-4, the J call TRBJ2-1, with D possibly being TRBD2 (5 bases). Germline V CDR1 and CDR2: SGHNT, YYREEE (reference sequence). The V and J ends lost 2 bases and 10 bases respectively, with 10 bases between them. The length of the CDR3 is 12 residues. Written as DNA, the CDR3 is TGTGCCAGCAGCTTCAGGCGGGCCGAGCAGTTCTTC. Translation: CASSFRRAEQFF. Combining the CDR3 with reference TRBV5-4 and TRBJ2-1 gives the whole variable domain ETGVTQSPTHLIKTRGQQVTLRCSSQSGHNTVSWYQQALGQGPQFIFQYYREEENGRGNFPPRFSGLQFPNYSSELNVNALELDDSALYLCASSFRRAEQFFGPGTRLTVL.

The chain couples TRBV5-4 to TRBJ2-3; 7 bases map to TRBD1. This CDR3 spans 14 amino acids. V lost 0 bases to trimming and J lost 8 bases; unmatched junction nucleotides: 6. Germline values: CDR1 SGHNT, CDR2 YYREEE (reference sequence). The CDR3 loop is CASSLGQGVGTQYF. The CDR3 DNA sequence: TGTGCCAGCAGCTTGGGACAGGGTGTTGGTACGCAGTATTTT.

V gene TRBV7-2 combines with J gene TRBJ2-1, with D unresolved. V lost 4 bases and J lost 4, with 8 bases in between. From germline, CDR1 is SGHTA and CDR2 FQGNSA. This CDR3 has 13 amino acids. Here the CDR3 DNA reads TGTGCCAGCAGCTCGGGTCTGTACAATGAGCAGTTCTTC. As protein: CASSSGLYNEQFF.

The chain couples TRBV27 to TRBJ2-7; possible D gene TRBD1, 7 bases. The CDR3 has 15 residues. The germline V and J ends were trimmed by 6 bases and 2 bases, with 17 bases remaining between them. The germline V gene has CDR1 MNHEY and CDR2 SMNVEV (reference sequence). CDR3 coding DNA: TGTGCCAGCAGAGGGGGCGGGACACCACCCTACGAGCAGTACTTC. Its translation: CASRGGGTPPYEQYF.